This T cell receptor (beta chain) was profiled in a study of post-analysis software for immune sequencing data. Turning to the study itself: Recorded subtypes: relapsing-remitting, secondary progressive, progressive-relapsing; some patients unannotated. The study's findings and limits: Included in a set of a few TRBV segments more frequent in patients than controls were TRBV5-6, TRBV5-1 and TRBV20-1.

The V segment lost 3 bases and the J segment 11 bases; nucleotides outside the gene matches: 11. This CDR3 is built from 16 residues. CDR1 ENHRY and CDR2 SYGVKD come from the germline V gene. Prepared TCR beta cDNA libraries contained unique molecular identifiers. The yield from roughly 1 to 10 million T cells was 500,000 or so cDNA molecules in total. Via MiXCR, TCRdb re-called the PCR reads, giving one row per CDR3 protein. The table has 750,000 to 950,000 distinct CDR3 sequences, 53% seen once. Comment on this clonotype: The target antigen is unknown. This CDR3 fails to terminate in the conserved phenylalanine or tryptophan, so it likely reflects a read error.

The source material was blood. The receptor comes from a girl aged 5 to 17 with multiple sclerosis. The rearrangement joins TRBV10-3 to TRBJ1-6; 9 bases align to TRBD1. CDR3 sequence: CAISEGTGNGVTPLHC. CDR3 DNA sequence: TGTGCCATCAGTGAAGGGACAGGGAATGGGGTAACACCCCTCCACTGT.